Listed below are T cell receptor beta chains from one sample, sequenced in a study of beta chain features in type 1 diabetes. Assay: immunoSEQ multiplex PCR; the TCRdb copy retains only in-frame clones and omits some. The top ten hold roughly 0.44% of the sample, which has tens of thousands of clones, under 35% seen once. Sequences were obtained from stem cell memory CD4+ T cells from blood. These receptors originate from a woman aged 18-29 years in good health. The CDR3 runs from the conserved cysteine through the conserved F or W. Each record gives: D gene, J gene, clone size, V gene, CDR3 protein, CDR3 DNA. A D gene is named only where the DNA matches it firmly. Some rows mark clone size as missing; the rest say once, few, many or name a class of expanded clone.

D: NA; J: TRBJ1-1; size: NA; V: TRBV7-9; CDR3: CVIATRVRMNTEAFF; DNA: TGTGTCATCGCTACGAGGGTCCGCATGAACACTGAAGCTTTCTTT
D: NA; J: TRBJ2-5; size: few; V: TRBV5-1; CDR3: CASSSYNPGQLRETQYF; DNA: TGCGCCAGCAGCTCCTATAACCCAGGACAGCTGAGAGAGACCCAGTACTTC
D: NA; J: TRBJ1-4; size: few; V: TRBV25-1; CDR3: CASSDPRATNEKLFF; DNA: TGTGCCAGCAGTGACCCCCGGGCAACTAATGAAAAACTGTTTTTT
D: NA; J: TRBJ2-3; size: few; V: TRBV29-1; CDR3: CSAGAGPITDTQYF; DNA: TGCAGCGCGGGAGCAGGCCCTATTACAGATACGCAGTATTTT
D: TRBD2; J: TRBJ2-1; size: NA; V: TRBV19; CDR3: CASTPSGTYNEQFF; DNA: TGTGCCAGTACCCCCAGCGGGACCTACAATGAGCAGTTCTTC
D: TRBD2; J: TRBJ2-7; size: few; V: TRBV7-2; CDR3: CASSLVSGGPPYEQYF; DNA: TGTGCCAGCAGCTTAGTAAGCGGGGGGCCCCCCTACGAGCAGTACTTC
D: TRBD1; J: TRBJ2-6; size: NA; V: TRBV7-2; CDR3: CASSDRGRVTF; DNA: TGTGCCAGCAGCGACAGGGGACGAGTGACTTTC
D: TRBD2; J: TRBJ2-7; size: NA; V: TRBV11-3; CDR3: CASSLVPRGLAVNYEQYF; DNA: TGTGCCAGCAGCTTAGTCCCCAGGGGACTAGCCGTGAACTACGAGCAGTACTTC
D: NA; J: TRBJ2-3; size: NA; V: TRBV18; CDR3: CASRTGGPDTQYF; DNA: TGTGCCAGTCGGACGGGCGGGCCAGATACGCAGTATTTT
D: TRBD2; J: TRBJ2-5; size: few; V: TRBV5-1; CDR3: CASSLGLAGTGGETQYF; DNA: TGCGCCAGCAGCTTGGGCCTAGCGGGAACGGGCGGAGAGACCCAGTACTTC
D: NA; J: TRBJ2-3; size: many; V: TRBV11-2; CDR3: CATRSGGGTDTQYF; DNA: TGTGCCACTCGCTCCGGGGGTGGGACAGATACGCAGTATTTT
D: NA; J: TRBJ1-2; size: NA; V: TRBV30; CDR3: CAYGRGQKNYGYTF; DNA: TGTGCCTATGGTAGAGGACAAAAGAACTATGGCTACACCTTC
D: NA; J: TRBJ1-2; size: few; V: TRBV19; CDR3: CASTSGLHGYTF; DNA: TGTGCCAGTACTTCAGGGCTGCATGGCTACACCTTC
D: TRBD1; J: TRBJ2-1; size: NA; V: TRBV6-5; CDR3: CASCSGGSRYNEQFF; DNA: TGTGCCAGCTGTTCAGGGGGCAGTCGGTACAATGAGCAGTTCTTC
D: NA; J: TRBJ1-3; size: few; V: TRBV5-4; CDR3: CASSLAGKVGNTIYF; DNA: TGTGCCAGCAGCTTGGCCGGGAAGGTTGGAAACACCATATATTTT
D: TRBD2; J: TRBJ2-7; size: few; V: TRBV18; CDR3: CASSPGSGTLNEQYF; DNA: TGTGCCAGCTCACCTGGTAGCGGGACCCTCAACGAGCAGTACTTC
D: NA; J: TRBJ2-5; size: NA; V: TRBV11-2; CDR3: CASSFSVRETQYF; DNA: TGTGCCAGCAGCTTTAGCGTTAGGGAGACCCAGTACTTC
D: NA; J: TRBJ1-4; size: NA; V: TRBV6-6; CDR3: CASRGNEKLFF; DNA: TGTGCCAGTCGGGGAAATGAAAAACTGTTTTTT
D: TRBD1; J: TRBJ2-7; size: NA; V: TRBV15; CDR3: CATSTLGTGFHEQYF; DNA: TGTGCCACCAGCACCCTTGGGACAGGGTTCCACGAGCAGTACTTC
D: TRBD2; J: TRBJ2-1; size: few; V: TRBV7-2; CDR3: CASSSPGTSGREQFF; DNA: TGTGCCAGCAGCTCCCCCGGGACTAGCGGGAGGGAGCAGTTCTTC
D: NA; J: TRBJ2-7; size: NA; V: TRBV6-1; CDR3: CARPWDKASYEQYF; DNA: TGTGCCAGGCCATGGGACAAGGCCTCCTACGAGCAGTACTTC
D: TRBD2; J: TRBJ2-3; size: NA; V: TRBV5-4; CDR3: CASSSGLAGGTTSTDTQYF; DNA: TGTGCCAGCAGCTCGGGACTAGCGGGAGGCACAACTAGCACAGATACGCAGTATTTT
D: NA; J: TRBJ2-1; size: NA; V: TRBV21-1; CDR3: CASSKDGRGPYNEQFF; DNA: TGTGCCAGCAGCAAAGATGGGCGGGGCCCCTACAATGAGCAGTTCTTC
D: TRBD1; J: TRBJ2-5; size: few; V: TRBV5-1; CDR3: CASSWDRQETQYF; DNA: TGCGCCAGCAGCTGGGACAGGCAAGAGACCCAGTACTTC
D: TRBD1; J: TRBJ2-2; size: once; V: TRBV5-1; CDR3: CASSPRPRGPTGELFF; DNA: TGCGCCAGCAGCCCGAGGCCTAGGGGGCCCACCGGGGAGCTGTTTTTT
D: NA; J: TRBJ2-7; size: many; V: TRBV4-2; CDR3: CASSQEGGRDMGEQYF; DNA: TGTGCCAGCAGCCAAGAAGGCGGCAGGGATATGGGCGAGCAGTACTTC
D: TRBD2; J: TRBJ2-5; size: NA; V: TRBV30; CDR3: CAWGALQRAGAQYF; DNA: TGTGCCTGGGGGGCCCTCCAGAGGGCGGGGGCCCAGTACTTC
D: NA; J: TRBJ2-5; size: few; V: TRBV4-2; CDR3: CASSQDWAGRQETQYF; DNA: TGTGCCAGCAGCCAAGATTGGGCAGGCCGGCAAGAGACCCAGTACTTC
D: NA; J: TRBJ1-3; size: NA; V: TRBV6-1; CDR3: CASSDVGVSGNTIYF; DNA: TGTGCCAGCAGTGATGTCGGAGTCTCTGGAAACACCATATATTTT
D: NA; J: TRBJ2-5; size: few; V: TRBV5-1; CDR3: CASSLSRSVETQYF; DNA: TGCGCCAGCAGCTTGAGCAGGTCTGTAGAGACCCAGTACTTC
D: NA; J: TRBJ2-2; size: NA; V: TRBV5-4; CDR3: CASSLEPNTGELFF; DNA: TGTGCCAGCAGCTTGGAGCCGAACACCGGGGAGCTGTTTTTT
D: TRBD1; J: TRBJ2-2; size: NA; V: TRBV7-7; CDR3: CASSSRTGGSTGELFF; DNA: TGTGCTAGCAGTTCGCGAACAGGGGGGAGCACCGGGGAGCTGTTTTTT
D: NA; J: TRBJ2-7; size: few; V: TRBV19; CDR3: CASSIVGAGDTYEQYF; DNA: TGTGCCAGTAGTATAGTCGGAGCAGGGGACACCTACGAGCAGTACTTC
D: NA; J: TRBJ2-2; size: few; V: TRBV6-1; CDR3: CASSAPRVVNTGELFF; DNA: TGTGCCAGCAGTGCTCCCCGTGTAGTAAACACCGGGGAGCTGTTTTTT